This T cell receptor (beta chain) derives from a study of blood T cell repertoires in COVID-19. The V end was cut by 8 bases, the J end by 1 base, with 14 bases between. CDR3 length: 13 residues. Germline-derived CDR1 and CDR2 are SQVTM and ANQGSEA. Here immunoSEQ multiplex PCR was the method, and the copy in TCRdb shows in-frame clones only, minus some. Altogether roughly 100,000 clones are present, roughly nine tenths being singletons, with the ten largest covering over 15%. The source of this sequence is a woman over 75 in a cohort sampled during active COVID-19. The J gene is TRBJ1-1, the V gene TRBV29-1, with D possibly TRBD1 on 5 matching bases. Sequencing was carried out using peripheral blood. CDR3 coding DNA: TGCAGCTCCGGGGGGTCCGGGAACACTGAAGCTTTCTTT. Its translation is CSSGGSGNTEAFF.